The 23 T cell receptor beta chains in this list originate from one sample, sequenced in a study of cytomegalovirus exposure and HLA in healthy donors listed by TCRdb under 2017. Libraries were made using the immunoSEQ multiplex PCR assay. For the multiplex PCR, a mixture combining 60 forward primers for TCR Vbeta segments and 13 reverse primers for TCR Jbeta segments was used. The table comes from immuneACCESS by way of TCRdb, which keeps in-frame sequences with V and J called. Part of the clones is missing from these tables; in studies checked, under half for an unresolved V gene and the rest for unknown reasons. The sample data list 150,000 to 160,000 clones, and around 84% of these were observed just once. The ten biggest clones cover 2.3% of the sample. Sample: PBMCs. These receptors were taken from a woman between 18 and 29 years old in good health and CMV-seronegative.

The chain uses TRBV9 and TRBJ2-5, with TRBD1 matching 10 bases. The CDR3 has 14 residues. V lost 0 bases, J lost 7 bases, and 3 bases stayed unmatched. In germline, CDR1 is SGDLS, CDR2 YYNGEE. The chain's CDR3 is CASSVGQGAWTQYF. The CDR3 nucleotides are TGTGCCAGCAGCGTAGGACAGGGGGCTTGGACCCAGTACTTC.

This clone was observed once. The rearrangement uses TRBV15 and TRBJ1-5; 7 nucleotides match TRBD1. The V gene end was trimmed by 0 bases and the J gene end by 6 bases; junction bases not matched to a gene: 5. The CDR3 is 15 residues long. CDR1 LNHNV and CDR2 YYDKDF come from the germline V gene (reference sequence). CDR3 sequence reads: CATSRDGTALQPQHF. CDR3 bases: TGTGCCACCAGCAGAGATGGGACAGCCCTTCAGCCCCAGCATTTT.

This clone has just a few counts. The V and J genes are TRBV5-1 and TRBJ2-7; possible D gene TRBD2, 6 bases. From germline, CDR1 is SGHRS and CDR2 YFSETQ. This CDR3 region has 18 residues. Trimming shortened V by 1 base and J by 0 bases, and 20 bases separated the two germline ends. The CDR3 here is CASSLFGTPGTGSYEQYF. In DNA, the CDR3 is TGCGCCAGCAGCTTGTTTGGAACCCCCGGGACTGGCTCCTACGAGCAGTACTTC.

The chain links TRBV10-3 to TRBJ1-3; 11 bases align to TRBD1. The ends lost 2 bases at V and 3 bases at J; junction bases unmatched: 6. Per germline, CDR1 ENHRY and CDR2 SYGVKD. This CDR3 spans 17 amino acids. Here the CDR3 DNA reads TGTGCCATCAGTGAGAGGACAGGGGGCCTTGATGGAAACACCATATATTTT. As protein: CAISERTGGLDGNTIYF.

The chain employs TRBV7-2 and TRBJ2-7; D remains ambiguous. Trimming left V 2 bases short and J 3 bases short, with 8 bases between. Germline values: CDR1 SGHTA, CDR2 FQGNSA. This CDR3 comprises 13 residues. The CDR3 is CASSLSPGYEQYF. CDR3 nucleotides: TGTGCCAGCAGCTTATCGCCCGGCTACGAGCAGTACTTC.

CDR3 nucleotide sequence: TGTGCCAGCAGCCGGGGAACAGGGGGTGAAAAACTGTTTTTT. It specifies CASSRGTGGEKLFF. V gene TRBV6-6 combines with J gene TRBJ1-4, with TRBD1 matching 8 bases. This CDR3 contains 14 residues. With V trimmed by 6 bases and J by 7 bases, 7 bases remained unmatched. Per germline, CDR1 MNHNY and CDR2 SVGAGI (reference sequence).

This clone showed up just once. The gene calls are TRBV7-8 and TRBJ1-5; TRBD1 aligns across 9 bases. The CDR3 covers 16 residues. CDR1 and CDR2 (germline): SGHVS, FQNEAQ. The V segment lost 4 bases and the J segment 5 bases; nucleotides outside the gene matches: 9. The CDR3 spells CASSSYPGTGHQPQHF. CDR3 nucleotide sequence: TGTGCCAGCAGCTCCTACCCCGGGACAGGGCATCAGCCCCAGCATTTT.

This clone showed up just a few times. The chain uses TRBV6-1 and TRBJ2-1, with TRBD2 identical over 8 bases. The ends lost 2 bases at V and 0 bases at J; junction bases unmatched: 0. This CDR3 is built from 15 residues. Germline V gene lookup returns CDR1 MNHNS and CDR2 SASEGT. CDR3 nucleotide sequence: TGTGCCAGCAGTGAAACTAGCGGCTCCTACAATGAGCAGTTCTTC. Residues: CASSETSGSYNEQFF.

The chain recombines TRBV28 with TRBJ1-3; 8 positions match TRBD1. After removal of 7 bases from V and 7 bases from J, the junction contained 9 bases not matched to a gene. The CDR3 sequence is 14 residues long. CDR1 MDHEN and CDR2 SYDVKM come from the germline V gene. CDR3 residues: CASTDRGFWNTIYF. In DNA, the CDR3 is TGTGCCAGCACCGACAGGGGTTTTTGGAACACCATATATTTT.

The chain links TRBV7-9 to TRBJ2-7; TRBD1 aligns across 10 bases. J gave up 6 bases and V 4 bases, and 9 bases lay outside the gene matches. Germline lookup yields CDR1 SEHNR and CDR2 FQNEAQ (reference sequence). The CDR3 spans 15 residues. The CDR3 DNA is TGTGCCAGCAGCTCACCCGGGACAGGGGCTCGCGAGCAGTACTTC. It encodes CASSSPGTGAREQYF. Full variable domain (rest looked up from reference TRBV7-9 and TRBJ2-7): DTGVSQNPRHKITKRGQNVTFRCDPISEHNRLYWYRQTLGQGPEFLTYFQNEAQLEKSRLLSDRFSAERPKGSFSTLEIQRTEQGDSAMYLCASSSPGTGAREQYFGPGTRLTVT.

The CDR3 is CASSRKGWGGDGYTF. The DNA of the CDR3 is TGCGCCAGCAGCCGCAAGGGGTGGGGAGGGGATGGCTACACCTTC. The V call is TRBV4-3, the J call TRBJ1-2, with a possible D match to TRBD1 (5 bases). The ends were cut back, 4 bases at V and 6 bases at J, with 18 bases in the middle. There are 15 residues in the CDR3. CDR1 LGHNA and CDR2 YSLEER come from the germline V gene.

This chain uses TRBV18 with TRBJ2-3, with 9 nucleotides matching TRBD1. The V gene end was trimmed by 3 bases and the J gene end by 5 bases; junction bases not matched to a gene: 3. The CDR3 runs to 14 residues. Germline V gene lookup returns CDR1 KGHSH and CDR2 LQKENI. The DNA for the CDR3 is TGTGCCAGCTCACCGGGGACAGGGCAAGATACGCAGTATTTT. It is translated as CASSPGTGQDTQYF. The full variable domain, in which reference TRBV18 and TRBJ2-3 provide the parts outside the CDR3, is NAGVMQNPRHLVRRRGQEARLRCSPMKGHSHVYWYRQLPEEGLKFMVYLQKENIIDESGMPKERFSAEFPKEGPSILRIQQVVRGDSAAYFCASSPGTGQDTQYFGPGTRLTVL.

J is TRBJ1-6 and V is TRBV25-1, with D maybe TRBD1 (5 bases). CDR3 length: 14 amino acids. Germline V gene sequence: CDR1 MGHDK, CDR2 SYGVNS. V dropped 7 bases and J dropped 13 bases, with 20 bases sitting between them. Here the CDR3 reads CASTQGPGLGPLHF. In DNA, the CDR3 is TGTGCCAGCACCCAAGGGCCAGGGTTGGGGCCCCTCCACTTT.

The CDR3 spells CASSPGTGYNEQFF. The DNA for the CDR3 is TGTGCCAGTAGTCCCGGGACAGGGTACAATGAGCAGTTCTTC. The chain has TRBV19 and TRBJ2-1; TRBD1 agrees at 9 bases. The CDR3 totals 14 residues. V lost 5 bases, J lost 4 bases, and 3 bases stayed unmatched. Germline V gene data show CDR1 as LNHDA and CDR2 as SQIVND (reference sequence).

This CDR3 reads CASSLPGNSPLHF. The DNA of the CDR3 is TGTGCCAGCAGCTTACCGGGTAATTCACCCCTCCACTTT. V gene TRBV11-2 combines with J gene TRBJ1-6; unclear D gene. The CDR3 extends over 13 amino acids. Trimming took off 2 bases at V and 6 bases at J, with 5 bases between the two ends. Germline loops: CDR1 SGHAT, CDR2 FQNNGV.

This rearrangement joins TRBV6-5 to TRBJ2-1; 10 positions match TRBD1. CDR1 is MNHEY, CDR2 SVGAGI, per germline. With V trimmed by 6 bases and J by 2 bases, 4 bases remained unmatched. This CDR3 contains 15 residues. CDR3 region: CASSPGQGAYNEQFF. The CDR3 region has the DNA TGTGCCAGCAGCCCTGGACAGGGGGCCTACAATGAGCAGTTCTTC.

V is TRBV4-1 and J is TRBJ2-7; TRBD1 agrees at 8 bases. The CDR3 is 19 amino acids. Germline-derived CDR1 and CDR2 are MGHRA and YSYEKL. The V and J ends lost 1 base and 2 bases, in that order; junction bases with no gene match: 16. The CDR3 loop is CASSQGRGQEPTKAYEQYF. CDR3 bases: TGCGCCAGCAGCCAAGGAAGGGGACAGGAGCCTACGAAAGCCTACGAGCAGTACTTC.

This clone has just one count. The chain couples TRBV25-1 to TRBJ1-6, with a weak D call TRBD1 (5 bases). The CDR3 is 15 amino acids. V lost 1 base and J lost 7, with 11 bases in between. Germline CDR1 and CDR2: MGHDK and SYGVNS. Written as DNA, the CDR3 is TGTGCCAGCAGTGAATCCGGGGGAGAGAATTCACCCCTCCACTTT. Encoded protein: CASSESGGENSPLHF.

This clone has just one count. The V call is TRBV13, the J call TRBJ2-7; maybe TRBD1 (5 bases). Looked up from germline, CDR1 is PRHDT and CDR2 is FYEKMQ (reference sequence). V was pared by 4 bases and J by 8 bases, with 15 bases between. This CDR3 spans 13 amino acids. Written as DNA, the CDR3 is TGTGCCAGCAGCTGGGGCGGACGGGTTCAGCAGTACTTC. Amino acid sequence: CASSWGGRVQQYF. The entire variable domain, with the rest obtained from reference TRBV13 and TRBJ2-7, is as follows: AAGVIQSPRHLIKEKRETATLKCYPIPRHDTVYWYQQGPGQDPQFLISFYEKMQSDKGSIPDRFSAQQFSDYHSELNMSSLELGDSALYFCASSWGGRVQQYFGPGTRLTVT.

This clone was detected only a few times. The rearrangement links TRBV19 to TRBJ2-7, with TRBD1 matching 8 bases. After removal of 6 bases from V and 2 bases from J, the junction contained 3 bases not matched to a gene. The length of the CDR3 is 13 residues. The germline CDR1 and CDR2 sequences are LNHDA and SQIVND (reference sequence). Written as DNA, the CDR3 is TGTGCCAGTAGCCGGACAGGGACCTACGAGCAGTACTTC. It is translated as CASSRTGTYEQYF.

The gene calls are TRBV5-1 and TRBJ2-7; the match to TRBD2 covers 8 bases. V lost 2 bases, J lost 3 bases, and 10 bases stayed unmatched. CDR3 length equals 16 residues. Germline V gene data show CDR1 as SGHRS and CDR2 as YFSETQ. The DNA for the CDR3 is TGCGCCAGCAGCTTTGGTGGTGGCGGGGGGAGCTACGAGCAGTACTTC. Translating it yields CASSFGGGGGSYEQYF.

The chain has TRBV2 and TRBJ2-5; D is unresolved. Germline-derived CDR1 and CDR2 are SNHLY and FYNNEI. V was pared by 4 bases and J by 3 bases, with 9 bases between. This CDR3 contains 13 residues. The CDR3 sequence: CASSARREETQYF. The CDR3 bases are TGTGCCAGCAGTGCCCGTCGTGAAGAGACCCAGTACTTC.

The V and J genes are TRBV7-9 and TRBJ2-7; D is uncertain. CDR1 SEHNR and CDR2 FQNEAQ come from the germline V gene (reference sequence). The V gene lost 5 bases and the J gene lost 0 bases, with 5 bases spanning the gap. The CDR3 sequence is 12 residues long. CDR3 DNA: TGTGCCAGCAGCCCCTACTCCTACGAGCAGTACTTC. Its protein product is CASSPYSYEQYF.